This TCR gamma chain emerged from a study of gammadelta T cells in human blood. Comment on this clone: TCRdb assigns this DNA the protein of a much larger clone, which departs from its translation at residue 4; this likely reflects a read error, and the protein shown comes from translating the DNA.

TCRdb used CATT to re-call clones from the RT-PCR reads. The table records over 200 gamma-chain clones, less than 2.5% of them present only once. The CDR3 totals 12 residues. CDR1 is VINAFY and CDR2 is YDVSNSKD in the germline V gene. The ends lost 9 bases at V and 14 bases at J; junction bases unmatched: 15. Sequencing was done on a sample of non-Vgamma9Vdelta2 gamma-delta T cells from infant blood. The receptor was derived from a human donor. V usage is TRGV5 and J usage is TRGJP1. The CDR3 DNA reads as TGTGCCACCCGGGGTCGGTTGGGATTCAAGATATTT. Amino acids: CATRGRLGFKIF.